These 30 T cell receptor beta chains were all obtained from the same sample, sequenced in a study of long-term antiretroviral therapy in people with HIV (dated by TCRdb to between 2021 and 2023). Sequencing of the TRB variable region was done with the immunoSEQ hsTCRB v3.0 assay at survey level resolution. The source is immuneACCESS, and TCRdb retained only in-frame sequences with V and J called. Part of the clones is not carried over; for the studies checked, unresolved V genes explain less than half of this, and the remainder is unexplained. The sample data list over 15,000 clones, and 80% of these were observed just once. The ten largest clones capture roughly 4.5% of the sample. Sequencing was performed on unsorted PBMCs, taken 0.1 years before starting antiretroviral therapy. The receptor source for this set is a man between 18 and 35 years old with HIV.

The V and J genes are TRBV5-5 and TRBJ1-4; 10 nucleotides agree with TRBD1. V shed 0 bases, J shed 8 bases, and the junction held 4 bases outside the gene matches. The CDR3 has 15 residues. Germline V lookup: CDR1 SGHKS, CDR2 YYEKEE (reference sequence). The CDR3 DNA follows: TGTGCCAGCAGCTTGGCCGGGACAGGGGTAGAAAAACTGTTTTTT. Translation: CASSLAGTGVEKLFF.

The V call is TRBV4-3, the J call TRBJ1-2; D gene uncertain. V was pared by 0 bases and J by 4 bases, with 15 bases between. CDR1 is LGHNA, CDR2 YSLEER, per germline. This CDR3 is 16 amino acids long. The CDR3 DNA reads TGCGCCAGCAGCCAAGATCGGTCAGCAAACCTCTATGGCTACACCTTC. This translates into CASSQDRSANLYGYTF.

V is TRBV4-3 and J is TRBJ1-2, with D possibly TRBD1 on 5 matching bases. The CDR3 length is 14 residues. Germline V lookup: CDR1 LGHNA, CDR2 YSLEER. The V and J ends lost 1 base and 8 bases respectively, with 14 bases between them. CDR3 DNA: TGCGCCAGCAGCCAAGCGAATGGTGGGGGGGGCTACACCTTC. Encoded protein: CASSQANGGGGYTF.

The chain is built from TRBV18 and TRBJ1-2, with D hard to call. V was clipped by 2 bases and J by 2 bases, with 9 bases between them. The CDR3 is 14 amino acids. The V gene's germline CDR1 is KGHSH and CDR2 LQKENI. The CDR3: CASSPEGTNYGYTF. The CDR3 nucleotides are TGTGCCAGCTCACCAGAGGGAACAAACTATGGCTACACCTTC.

This chain links TRBV7-3 with TRBJ2-2; 7 nucleotides agree with TRBD2. CDR1 is SGHTA and CDR2 is FQGTGA in the germline V gene. Germline trimming cut 2 bases from V and 6 bases from J; bases unmatched to any gene: 9. The CDR3 runs 16 residues. The CDR3 sequence: CASSLFLGGSAGELFF. The CDR3 DNA is TGTGCCAGCAGCTTATTTTTGGGCGGGAGCGCCGGGGAGCTGTTTTTT.

A single count supports this clone. V gene TRBV29-1 combines with J gene TRBJ2-7; D assignment may be TRBD1 or TRBD2 (7 bases each). Trimming left V 6 bases short and J 3 bases short, with 15 bases between. Germline V gene sequence: CDR1 SQVTM, CDR2 ANQGSEA. This CDR3 has 13 residues. Here the CDR3 reads CSVRGGPIYEQYF. The DNA for the CDR3 is TGCAGCGTCAGGGGGGGGCCAATCTACGAGCAGTACTTC.

The rearrangement links TRBV15 to TRBJ1-1, with D perhaps matching TRBD1 (6 bases). The germline V and J ends were trimmed by 5 bases and 1 base, with 11 bases remaining between them. Germline loops: CDR1 LNHNV, CDR2 YYDKDF (reference sequence). CDR3 length equals 14 residues. The CDR3 protein is CATSRPTGNTEAFF. CDR3 coding DNA: TGTGCCACCAGCCGCCCGACAGGGAACACTGAAGCTTTCTTT.

This clone was recorded once. The chain employs TRBV5-4 and TRBJ2-7; D remains ambiguous. CDR3 length: 15 residues. The V and J ends lost 3 bases and 2 bases respectively, with 15 bases between them. Germline CDR1 reads SGHNT; CDR2 reads YYREEE (reference sequence). The CDR3 sequence: CASSSPRSATYEQYF. CDR3 DNA sequence: TGTGCCAGCAGCTCCCCCCGAAGCGCCACCTACGAGCAGTACTTC.

The V gene is TRBV12-5, the J gene TRBJ2-5, with 8 bases aligning to TRBD2. This CDR3 contains 13 residues. The J segment lost 6 bases and the V segment lost 6 bases, leaving 6 bases of the junction unmatched. The germline CDR1 and CDR2 sequences are LGHNT and FRNRAP. The CDR3 is CASGDSGIQTQYF. In nucleotides, the CDR3 is TGTGCTAGTGGGGATAGCGGGATTCAGACCCAGTACTTC.

In this sample, this clone turned up once. This chain joins TRBV6-5 and TRBJ2-3, with 10 positions matching TRBD2. V was clipped by 8 bases and J by 5 bases; unmatched bases: 10. The CDR3 runs 15 residues. Germline V gene sequence: CDR1 MNHEY, CDR2 SVGAGI. The CDR3 DNA is TGTGCCAGCTGCCGGGAGCGGGGGGGCCGAGATACGCAGTATTTT. It codes for CASCRERGGRDTQYF.

The V and J genes are TRBV6-5 and TRBJ2-5; 13 nucleotides match TRBD2. The CDR3 covers 15 residues. CDR1 and CDR2 (germline): MNHEY, SVGAGI. Germline trimming cut 5 bases from V and 5 bases from J; bases unmatched to any gene: 5. CDR3 nucleotide sequence: TGTGCCAGCAGTCCCGGACTAGCGGGGGTTGAGACCCAGTACTTC. Translation: CASSPGLAGVETQYF.

The chain links TRBV7-8 to TRBJ2-5, with 7 bases lining up with TRBD1. Germline V CDR1 and CDR2: SGHVS, FQNEAQ. After removal of 1 base from V and 0 bases from J, the junction contained 2 bases not matched to a gene. This CDR3 contains 15 residues. In nucleotides, the CDR3 is TGTGCCAGCAGCTTAGAAACAGGGGACCAAGAGACCCAGTACTTC. As protein: CASSLETGDQETQYF.

The table lists this clone with a few counts. V usage is TRBV19 and J usage is TRBJ2-7, with no clear D. The CDR3 length is 11 residues. With 4 bases removed from V and 4 bases from J, the gap between germline ends came to 5 bases. The V gene's germline CDR1 is LNHDA and CDR2 SQIVND (reference sequence). Here the CDR3 reads CASSNRYEQYF. The CDR3 region has the DNA TGTGCCAGTAGTAATAGATACGAGCAGTACTTC. The full variable domain, completed using reference TRBV19 and TRBJ2-7, is DGGITQSPKYLFRKEGQNVTLSCEQNLNHDAMYWYRQDPGQGLRLIYYSQIVNDFQKGDIAEGYSVSREKKESFPLTVTSAQKNPTAFYLCASSNRYEQYFGPGTRLTVT.

The chain recombines TRBV18 with TRBJ2-1; D uncertain. The CDR3 has 14 amino acids. Germline V lookup: CDR1 KGHSH, CDR2 LQKENI. Trimming stripped 4 bases from V and 8 bases from J, with 15 bases between. The chain's CDR3 is CASSHESSSDEQFF. The CDR3 DNA follows: TGTGCCAGCTCACACGAGAGCTCAAGTGATGAGCAGTTCTTC.

The chain links TRBV27 to TRBJ2-7; 11 bases align to TRBD1. The germline V gene has CDR1 MNHEY and CDR2 SMNVEV (reference sequence). CDR3 length equals 14 residues. Trimming cost V 10 bases and J 2 bases; bases outside gene matches: 7. CDR3 protein: CATSGGQGAYEQYF. DNA for the CDR3: TGTGCCACCTCGGGGGGACAGGGGGCCTACGAGCAGTACTTC.

This clone was counted between two and nine times. This chain uses TRBV2 with TRBJ1-1, with D perhaps TRBD1 (5 bases). The ends were cut back, 8 bases at V and 1 base at J, with 14 bases in the middle. The V gene's germline CDR1 is SNHLY and CDR2 FYNNEI. The CDR3 has 14 amino acids. The CDR3 DNA reads as TGTGCCAGCGGTATTGGGACGGAGAACACTGAAGCTTTCTTT. Translating it yields CASGIGTENTEAFF.

With regard to this clone: Sequence at one end of the junction differs from germline and may be a read error. The chain recombines TRBV4-2 with TRBJ1-2; weak D call: TRBD1 (6 bases). This CDR3 has 14 amino acids. Germline V gene sequence: CDR1 LGHNA, CDR2 YNFKEQ. The CDR3 DNA reads as TGTGCCAGCAGCCAAGACTTTGGGGGCTACACCGTCTGCTTC. Its protein is CASSQDFGGYTVCF.

The J gene is TRBJ2-5, the V gene TRBV7-7; D might be TRBD2 (5 bases). There are 14 residues in the CDR3. Germline V gene lookup returns CDR1 SSHAT and CDR2 FNYEAQ (reference sequence). Trimming shortened V by 5 bases and J by 2 bases, and 12 bases separated the two germline ends. The CDR3 here is CASSPLSGQETQYF. For the CDR3, the DNA is TGTGCCAGCAGCCCACTAAGCGGACAAGAGACCCAGTACTTC.

This chain connects TRBV4-3 to TRBJ2-7, with 7 bases matching TRBD1. This CDR3 spans 15 amino acids. The germline gives CDR1 LGHNA, CDR2 YSLEER. J was trimmed by 5 bases and V by 3 bases; bases with no gene match: 10. This CDR3 is CASSQRQGNVNEQYF. The CDR3 region has the DNA TGCGCCAGCAGCCAGAGACAGGGAAACGTTAACGAGCAGTACTTC.

This clone was recorded a few times. V gene TRBV5-4 combines with J gene TRBJ2-7; D is unclear. V lost 0 bases and J lost 6, with 10 bases in between. Germline V CDR1 and CDR2: SGHNT, YYREEE (reference sequence). The CDR3 is 13 amino acids. Written as DNA, the CDR3 is TGTGCCAGCAGCTTGGTCGGTAGCCGCGAGCAGTACTTC. As protein: CASSLVGSREQYF.

The chain links TRBV7-2 to TRBJ2-7; maybe TRBD1 (6 bases). CDR3 length: 16 residues. Germline V lookup: CDR1 SGHTA, CDR2 FQGNSA. V was cut by 5 bases and J by 1 base, with 18 bases left in between. The CDR3 DNA reads as TGTGCCAGCAGCCCTACGAATGTACAGGGTTCCTACGAGCAGTACTTC. This gives the protein CASSPTNVQGSYEQYF.

The V gene is TRBV4-1, the J gene TRBJ1-1; no definite D call. This CDR3 spans 15 amino acids. V was pared by 1 base and J by 0 bases, with 9 bases between. Germline V gives CDR1 MGHRA, CDR2 YSYEKL. The CDR3 loop is CASSQGWPLNTEAFF. The CDR3 region has the DNA TGCGCCAGCAGCCAAGGGTGGCCCCTGAACACTGAAGCTTTCTTT.

The count of this clone is one. The CDR3 DNA follows: TGTGCCAGCTCACGACAGGGCGGAAACACTGAAGCTTTCTTT. Translating gives CASSRQGGNTEAFF. The chain links TRBV18 to TRBJ1-1; 7 bases line up with TRBD1. Losses at the gene ends were 4 bases for V and 2 bases for J; bases not matched to a gene: 4. The germline V gene encodes CDR1 KGHSH and CDR2 LQKENI. The CDR3 has 14 residues.

The chain carries TRBV27 and TRBJ1-1; 7 positions match TRBD1. V shed 6 bases and J 3 bases; nucleotides not matched to a gene: 4. CDR1 MNHEY and CDR2 SMNVEV come from the germline V gene (reference sequence). The CDR3 spans 13 residues. Written as DNA, the CDR3 is TGTGCCAGCAGCCATCAGGGGGACACTGAAGCTTTCTTT. Amino acid sequence: CASSHQGDTEAFF.

Here the CDR3 reads CASSLDPGPYGYTF. CDR3 sequence (DNA): TGTGCCAGCAGCTTGGATCCAGGGCCGTATGGCTACACCTTC. V usage is TRBV5-4 and J usage is TRBJ1-2; the D gene is possibly TRBD1 (5 bases). CDR3 length: 14 residues. Deletions cut 0 bases from V and 5 bases from J, with 11 bases between. CDR1 SGHNT and CDR2 YYREEE come from the germline V gene (reference sequence). Together with reference TRBV5-4 and TRBJ1-2, the CDR3 gives the full variable domain: ETGVTQSPTHLIKTRGQQVTLRCSSQSGHNTVSWYQQALGQGPQFIFQYYREEENGRGNFPPRFSGLQFPNYSSELNVNALELDDSALYLCASSLDPGPYGYTFGSGTRLTVV.

The CDR3 nucleotides are TGCGCCAGCAGCCAAGATTCGGGTAGCGGAGTCAGAGATACGCAGTATTTT. Translated: CASSQDSGSGVRDTQYF. The gene calls are TRBV4-3 and TRBJ2-3, with a tentative D call TRBD2 (6 bases). Germline CDR1 LGHNA, CDR2 YSLEER. CDR3 length: 17 amino acids. Trimming removed 0 bases at V and 5 bases at J, with 18 bases between.

The CDR3 region is CASSLKPGGYEQYF. CDR3 DNA: TGTGCCAGCAGTTTAAAGCCAGGGGGCTACGAGCAGTACTTC. The V call is TRBV27, the J call TRBJ2-7; TRBD1 matches at 7 bases. This CDR3 spans 14 amino acids. The J segment lost 3 bases and the V segment lost 2 bases, leaving 4 bases of the junction unmatched. Germline assignment: CDR1 MNHEY and CDR2 SMNVEV (reference sequence).

This CDR3 is CASSRGTGNSYEQYF. CDR3 DNA: TGCGCCAGCAGCCGCGGGACAGGTAACTCCTACGAGCAGTACTTC. The gene calls are TRBV4-3 and TRBJ2-7, with 8 bases aligning to TRBD1. This CDR3 comprises 15 residues. J lost 0 bases, V lost 4 bases, and 5 bases had no gene match. Germline lookup yields CDR1 LGHNA and CDR2 YSLEER.

The rearrangement links TRBV4-1 to TRBJ2-7, with D perhaps TRBD1 (6 bases). CDR3 length: 17 residues. Trimming left V 0 bases short and J 4 bases short, with 19 bases between. Per germline, CDR1 MGHRA and CDR2 YSYEKL. The DNA for the CDR3 is TGCGCCAGCAGCCAAGATTCTGGCCAGGGGCGCCTTTACGAGCAGTACTTC. Residues: CASSQDSGQGRLYEQYF.

This clone occurred a few times. The chain is built from TRBV7-2 and TRBJ1-5; 7 bases agree with TRBD1. Trimming took 3 bases from V and 5 from J; bases not matched to a gene: 7. The CDR3 length is 15 residues. Germline V gene lookup returns CDR1 SGHTA and CDR2 FQGNSA. DNA for the CDR3: TGTGCCAGCAGCTTTTCCGGCAGGGGGGATCAGCCCCAGCATTTT. Translated, it gives CASSFSGRGDQPQHF.